The 28 T cell receptor beta chains listed next were all sequenced from one sample in a study of blood T cell repertoires in COVID-19. This table comes from immunoSEQ multiplex PCR, and its TCRdb copy is limited to in-frame clones, with some not included. The data contain more than 150,000 clones, roughly nine tenths of them singletons. The specimen was peripheral blood. The receptor set was obtained from a man aged 55-75 years with acute or convalescent COVID-19.

This chain uses TRBV6-5 with TRBJ1-4; 7 bases match TRBD1. The J segment lost 7 bases and the V segment lost 4 bases, leaving 6 bases of the junction unmatched. The CDR3 covers 14 residues. The germline CDR1 and CDR2 sequences are MNHEY and SVGAGI. The CDR3, as DNA: TGTGCCAGCAGTTTCCAGGGGGTGGGTGAAAAACTGTTTTTT. Translating it yields CASSFQGVGEKLFF.

The genes are TRBV24-1 and TRBJ2-7, with TRBD1 matching 11 bases. V lost 3 bases, J lost 4 bases, and 13 bases stayed unmatched. CDR3 length: 18 residues. Germline CDR1 KGHDR, CDR2 SFDVKD. CDR3 in DNA: TGTGCCACCAGTGATCGTTACCCTGGGACAGGGGGACCGTACGAGCAGTACTTC. Protein sequence: CATSDRYPGTGGPYEQYF.

This clone was observed a few times. The chain has TRBV3-1 (or the pseudogene TRBV3-2) and TRBJ1-2; D is possibly TRBD1 (5 bases). Trimming removed 3 bases at V and 3 bases at J, with 11 bases between. Germline V gene sequence: CDR1 LGHDT, CDR2 YNNKEL (reference sequence). This CDR3 is built from 14 residues. The chain's CDR3 is CASSHGAAHYGYTF. Written as DNA, the CDR3 is TGTGCCAGCAGCCATGGGGCGGCCCACTATGGCTACACCTTC.

This clone was detected only once. The chain links TRBV11-2 to TRBJ1-2; D is possibly TRBD1 (5 bases). V was cut by 2 bases and J by 2 bases, with 15 bases left in between. Germline V gene sequence: CDR1 SGHAT, CDR2 FQNNGV. The CDR3 is 16 residues long. The CDR3 sequence is CASSLSRGVGNYGYTF. The CDR3 DNA reads TGTGCCAGCAGCTTATCTCGGGGGGTCGGAAACTATGGCTACACCTTC.

This sequence joins TRBV12-3 or TRBV12-4 and TRBJ1-2; no clear D. The CDR3 runs to 12 residues. Trimming pared 6 bases from V and 13 bases from J, leaving 18 bases between. This CDR3 is CASSHGRTGCTF. CDR3 nucleotides: TGTGCCAGCAGCCACGGCCGTACCGGGTGCACCTTC.

The chain combines TRBV6-5 with TRBJ2-2, with a tentative D call TRBD1 (5 bases). The V and J ends lost 5 bases and 1 base respectively, with 8 bases between them. This CDR3 contains 14 residues. Germline V gives CDR1 MNHEY, CDR2 SVGAGI. The CDR3 coding sequence is TGTGCCAGCAGTCGGACAAGGAACACCGGGGAGCTGTTTTTT. Its protein is CASSRTRNTGELFF.

V is TRBV5-1 and J is TRBJ2-3; 7 nucleotides align to TRBD2. CDR3 length: 12 residues. Germline-derived CDR1 and CDR2 are SGHRS and YFSETQ. J was trimmed by 10 bases and V by 4 bases; bases with no gene match: 6. The CDR3 is CASSPDRGAQYF. The DNA for the CDR3 is TGCGCCAGCAGCCCCGACCGGGGGGCGCAGTATTTT.

The chain uses TRBV13 and TRBJ1-1; D not certain. Per germline, CDR1 PRHDT and CDR2 FYEKMQ (reference sequence). The V end lost 2 bases, the J end lost 0 bases, and 13 bases lay between the germline ends. The CDR3 loop spans 16 amino acids. This chain's CDR3 is CASSLRRAAMNTEAFF. The CDR3 region has the DNA TGTGCCAGCAGCTTAAGGCGGGCGGCCATGAACACTGAAGCTTTCTTT.

This chain uses TRBV6-5 with TRBJ2-2; 7 nucleotides align to TRBD1. The CDR3 totals 13 residues. The V gene end was trimmed by 11 bases and the J gene end by 3 bases; junction bases not matched to a gene: 6. Germline loops: CDR1 MNHEY, CDR2 SVGAGI. The CDR3 protein is CAVGQVYTGELFF. CDR3 in DNA: TGTGCCGTAGGACAGGTTTACACCGGGGAGCTGTTTTTT.

The rearrangement uses TRBV5-8 and TRBJ1-2; 9 nucleotides line up with TRBD1. J gave up 0 bases and V 9 bases, and 15 bases lay outside the gene matches. CDR3 length: 17 residues. Germline-derived CDR1 and CDR2 are SGHTS and YDEGEE. The CDR3 bases are TGTGCCAACCGGGCGGGACAGGGATCTTCAGCTAACTATGGCTACACCTTC. It yields the protein CANRAGQGSSANYGYTF.

This clone showed up just once. The chain carries TRBV4-1 and TRBJ2-3; TRBD2 agrees at 7 bases. The CDR3 totals 16 residues. The V and J ends lost 1 base and 2 bases, in that order; junction bases with no gene match: 6. Looked up from germline, CDR1 is MGHRA and CDR2 is YSYEKL. CDR3: CASSQGGSGSTDTQYF. As DNA, the CDR3 is TGCGCCAGCAGCCAAGGAGGTAGCGGGTCCACAGATACGCAGTATTTT.

The chain is built from TRBV5-4 and TRBJ1-3; 10 bases are shared with TRBD1. Germline CDR1 reads SGHNT; CDR2 reads YYREEE (reference sequence). J gave up 0 bases and V 3 bases, and 9 bases lay outside the gene matches. This CDR3 comprises 18 residues. CDR3 amino acids: CASSSGRGQGYSGNTIYF. The CDR3 DNA reads as TGTGCCAGCAGCTCGGGAAGGGGACAGGGGTACTCTGGAAACACCATATATTTT.

The gene calls are TRBV13 and TRBJ1-1; 9 nucleotides match TRBD1. Per the germline V gene, CDR1 is PRHDT and CDR2 is FYEKMQ (reference sequence). This CDR3 has 18 residues. V gave up 1 base and J gave up 1 base; unmatched junction bases: 10. CDR3 nucleotide sequence: TGTGCCAGCAGCTTAGAAGGGATAGGGACAGGGCGGAACACTGAAGCTTTCTTT. It yields the protein CASSLEGIGTGRNTEAFF. The full variable domain, its missing parts supplied by reference TRBV13 and TRBJ1-1, is AAGVIQSPRHLIKEKRETATLKCYPIPRHDTVYWYQQGPGQDPQFLISFYEKMQSDKGSIPDRFSAQQFSDYHSELNMSSLELGDSALYFCASSLEGIGTGRNTEAFFGQGTRLTVV.

The genes are TRBV19 and TRBJ1-3, with a tentative D call TRBD1 (5 bases). Trimming pared 7 bases from V and 8 bases from J, leaving 21 bases between. This CDR3 comprises 15 residues. Per the germline V gene, CDR1 is LNHDA and CDR2 is SQIVND (reference sequence). The CDR3 loop reads CASIKGGRPGDTIYF. CDR3 nucleotide sequence: TGTGCCAGTATAAAAGGTGGCAGGCCGGGGGACACCATATATTTT.

This clone showed up just a few times. The V and J genes are TRBV4-2 and TRBJ2-1; 8 bases match TRBD1. V lost 8 bases to trimming and J lost 8 bases; unmatched junction nucleotides: 5. This CDR3 has 12 amino acids. Per the germline V gene, CDR1 is LGHNA and CDR2 is YNFKEQ. The CDR3 DNA reads TGTGCCAGCGGAGGACAGGGCCATGAGCAGTTCTTC. This encodes CASGGQGHEQFF.

The gene calls are TRBV14 and TRBJ2-1, with TRBD2 identical over 10 bases. The CDR3 totals 15 residues. Germline loops: CDR1 SGHDN, CDR2 FVKESK. The J segment lost 6 bases and the V segment lost 1 base, leaving 3 bases of the junction unmatched. The CDR3 nucleotides are TGTGCCAGCAGCCAAGTTAGCGGGGGGTTCAATGAGCAGTTCTTC. It specifies CASSQVSGGFNEQFF.

The table lists this clone with a count of one. The V gene is TRBV7-2, the J gene TRBJ2-5; 8 nucleotides match TRBD2. Germline CDR1 is SGHTA and CDR2 is FQGNSA. With V trimmed by 1 base and J by 5 bases, 9 bases remained unmatched. The CDR3 loop spans 16 amino acids. The CDR3 spells CASSLVPAGGRETQYF. The CDR3, as DNA: TGTGCCAGCAGCTTAGTACCGGCGGGGGGACGGGAGACCCAGTACTTC.

This chain connects TRBV7-6 to TRBJ1-1; possible D gene TRBD1, 6 bases. The ends were cut back, 4 bases at V and 1 base at J, with 10 bases in the middle. The CDR3 has 14 residues. Germline V gene data show CDR1 as SGHVS and CDR2 as FNYEAQ. The DNA of the CDR3 is TGTGCCAGCAGCTCAGGGGTTGGGAACACTGAAGCTTTCTTT. It codes for CASSSGVGNTEAFF.

J is TRBJ2-5 and V is TRBV13, with D possibly being TRBD2 (6 bases). Germline CDR1 PRHDT, CDR2 FYEKMQ (reference sequence). This CDR3 comprises 15 residues. V dropped 4 bases and J dropped 0 bases, with 12 bases sitting between them. Here the CDR3 reads CASSSRRDYQETQYF. The CDR3, as DNA: TGTGCCAGCAGCTCCCGAAGGGACTACCAAGAGACCCAGTACTTC. The full variable domain, completed using reference TRBV13 and TRBJ2-5, is AAGVIQSPRHLIKEKRETATLKCYPIPRHDTVYWYQQGPGQDPQFLISFYEKMQSDKGSIPDRFSAQQFSDYHSELNMSSLELGDSALYFCASSSRRDYQETQYFGPGTRLLVL.

This chain connects TRBV27 to TRBJ1-1; a possible D gene is TRBD1 (6 bases). V was clipped by 0 bases and J by 4 bases, with 9 bases between them. The CDR3 is 14 amino acids. Germline CDR1 and CDR2: MNHEY and SMNVEV (reference sequence). In nucleotides, the CDR3 is TGTGCCAGCAGTTTATCGAGAGGGGGCACTGAAGCTTTCTTT. This codes for CASSLSRGGTEAFF.

The chain uses TRBV5-1 and TRBJ1-2; maybe TRBD1 (5 bases). Trimming left V 4 bases short and J 0 bases short, with 13 bases between. The CDR3 length is 15 residues. From germline, CDR1 is SGHRS and CDR2 YFSETQ. CDR3 amino acids: CASSLSGTANYGYTF. Written as DNA, the CDR3 is TGCGCCAGCAGCCTCAGCGGGACGGCTAACTATGGCTACACCTTC. Based on the CDR3 plus reference TRBV5-1 and TRBJ1-2, the full variable domain is KAGVTQTPRYLIKTRGQQVTLSCSPISGHRSVSWYQQTPGQGLQFLFEYFSETQRNKGNFPGRFSGRQFSNSRSEMNVSTLELGDSALYLCASSLSGTANYGYTFGSGTRLTVV.

The chain couples TRBV4-1 to TRBJ1-4; TRBD1 matches at 9 bases. Germline trimming cut 1 base from V and 9 bases from J; bases unmatched to any gene: 3. The CDR3 contains 14 residues. Per germline, CDR1 MGHRA and CDR2 YSYEKL. The chain's CDR3 is CASSQGQGVKKLFF. In DNA form, the CDR3 reads TGCGCCAGCAGCCAAGGACAGGGGGTGAAAAAACTGTTTTTT.

The chain has TRBV7-9 and TRBJ2-5; 11 bases fit TRBD1. Germline V gene data show CDR1 as SEHNR and CDR2 as FQNEAQ (reference sequence). V gave up 1 base and J gave up 5 bases; unmatched junction bases: 6. This CDR3 contains 16 residues. CDR3 DNA sequence: TGTGCCAGCAGCTTAGTCGGACAGGGGGCCTGGGAGACCCAGTACTTC. Its protein product is CASSLVGQGAWETQYF.

Written as DNA, the CDR3 is TGTGCCAGCAGCTACCAGTACGGGGTAAGCTCCTACAATGAGCAGTTCTTC. Translated, it gives CASSYQYGVSSYNEQFF. The chain carries TRBV7-8 and TRBJ2-1; TRBD2 might be the D (5 bases). This CDR3 has 17 amino acids. Germline V gene lookup returns CDR1 SGHVS and CDR2 FQNEAQ. Trimming took off 4 bases at V and 0 bases at J, with 16 bases between the two ends.

This rearrangement joins TRBV7-9 to TRBJ2-3; D is ambiguous. Germline V lookup: CDR1 SEHNR, CDR2 FQNEAQ (reference sequence). There are 12 residues in the CDR3. V was clipped by 3 bases and J by 4 bases, with 5 bases between them. The CDR3, as DNA: TGTGCCAGCAGCTTTACTTCAGATACGCAGTATTTT. Its translation is CASSFTSDTQYF.

The chain joins TRBV29-1 to TRBJ1-4; 8 bases map to TRBD1. Germline values: CDR1 SQVTM, CDR2 ANQGSEA. V was pared by 4 bases and J by 6 bases, with 7 bases of the junction left unmatched. The CDR3 has 14 amino acids. CDR3: CSVVPQGADEKLFF. The CDR3 DNA follows: TGCAGCGTTGTACCCCAGGGGGCTGATGAAAAACTGTTTTTT.

This chain links TRBV5-1 with TRBJ2-7; TRBD1 matches 8 bases. The CDR3 loop spans 14 amino acids. CDR1 is SGHRS, CDR2 YFSETQ, per germline. J was trimmed by 3 bases and V by 3 bases; bases with no gene match: 5. The CDR3 DNA reads as TGCGCCAGCAGCTGGTCAGGACAGGGCTACGAGCAGTACTTC. This translates into CASSWSGQGYEQYF.

This chain connects TRBV6-6 to TRBJ2-7; possible D gene TRBD2, 5 bases. Deletions cut 6 bases from V and 0 bases from J, with 15 bases between. The CDR3 is 15 residues long. Looked up from germline, CDR1 is MNHNY and CDR2 is SVGAGI (reference sequence). The CDR3 DNA is TGTGCCAGCAGAGGAGGACTTCGAAGCTCCTACGAGCAGTACTTC. The encoded protein is CASRGGLRSSYEQYF.